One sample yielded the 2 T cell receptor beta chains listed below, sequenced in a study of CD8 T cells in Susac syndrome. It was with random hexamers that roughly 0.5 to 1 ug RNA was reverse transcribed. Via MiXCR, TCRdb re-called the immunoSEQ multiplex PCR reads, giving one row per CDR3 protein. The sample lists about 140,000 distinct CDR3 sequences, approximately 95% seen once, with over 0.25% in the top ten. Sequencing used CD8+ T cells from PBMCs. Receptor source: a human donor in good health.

This CDR3 reads CASSHGQGVAEAFF. The CDR3 region has the DNA TGTGCCAGCTCACATGGACAGGGGGTAGCTGAAGCTTTCTTT. V is TRBV18 and J is TRBJ1-1; 10 nucleotides agree with TRBD1. Germline-derived CDR1 and CDR2 are KGHSH and LQKENI. Trimming cost V 4 bases and J 6 bases; bases outside gene matches: 5. The CDR3 has 14 residues.

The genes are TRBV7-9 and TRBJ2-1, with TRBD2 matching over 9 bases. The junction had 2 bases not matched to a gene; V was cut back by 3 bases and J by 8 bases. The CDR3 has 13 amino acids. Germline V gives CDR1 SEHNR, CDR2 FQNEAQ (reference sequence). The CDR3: CASSLIAGDEQFF. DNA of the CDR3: TGTGCCAGCAGCTTGATAGCGGGAGATGAGCAGTTCTTC.